Below are 16 T cell receptor beta chains sequenced from a single sample in a study of blood T cell repertoires in COVID-19. TCRdb keeps only in-frame clones here, not all; method: immunoSEQ multiplex PCR. The data show more than 150,000 clones, about 80% seen once. The sequenced sample consisted of PBMCs or T cells enriched from blood (not recorded which). The receptor source for this set is a man aged 60 to 75 who had been exposed to COVID-19.

There are many counts of this clone. The chain has TRBV7-9 and TRBJ1-5; perhaps TRBD1 as D (5 bases). This CDR3 comprises 12 residues. The ends were cut back, 4 bases at V and 9 bases at J, with 10 bases in the middle. Germline CDR1 reads SEHNR; CDR2 reads FQNEAQ (reference sequence). CDR3 region: CASSSGSGPQHF. CDR3 in DNA: TGTGCCAGCAGCTCAGGGTCGGGGCCCCAGCATTTT.

This clone was counted at least ten times. The chain joins TRBV6-1 to TRBJ1-6; D is possibly TRBD1 (6 bases). CDR1 is MNHNS, CDR2 SASEGT, per germline. The CDR3 has 15 amino acids. V lost 5 bases to trimming and J lost 7 bases, with 15 bases between them. The CDR3 DNA reads TGTGCCAGCAGTAACACAGGGATGGAGAATTCACCCCTCCACTTT. Its protein product is CASSNTGMENSPLHF.

The chain is built from TRBV5-1 and TRBJ2-7; TRBD2 matches 7 bases. CDR1 and CDR2 from the germline V gene are SGHRS and YFSETQ. The CDR3 has 12 amino acids. J lost 11 bases, V lost 2 bases, and 7 bases had no gene match. CDR3: CASSLGEGLKYF. The CDR3 nucleotides read TGCGCCAGCAGCTTAGGGGAGGGATTGAAGTACTTC.

This clone was seen a handful of times. This rearrangement joins TRBV6-5 to TRBJ1-2, with 9 bases lining up with TRBD1. V lost 6 bases and J lost 2; bases outside the gene matches: 4. The CDR3 contains 14 residues. CDR1 and CDR2 (germline): MNHEY, SVGAGI. CDR3 bases: TGTGCCAGCAGGCGAGGGACAGGGAACTATGGCTACACCTTC. Protein product: CASRRGTGNYGYTF.

The V gene is TRBV5-8, the J gene TRBJ2-7; 8 positions agree with TRBD1. The CDR3 extends over 13 amino acids. CDR1 and CDR2 (germline): SGHTS, YDEGEE. V trimming: 7 bases; J trimming: 3 bases; junction bases outside the gene matches: 6. In DNA, the CDR3 is TGTGCCAGCCCTTCGACAGGGGACTACGAGCAGTACTTC. Translated: CASPSTGDYEQYF.

The gene calls are TRBV6-4 and TRBJ2-3; 8 positions agree with TRBD1. V lost 6 bases to trimming and J lost 3 bases; unmatched junction nucleotides: 5. The CDR3 has 14 amino acids. CDR1 and CDR2 from the germline V gene are MRHNA and SNTAGT. The CDR3 DNA sequence: TGTGCCAGCAGCGAACAGGGGGGAACAGATACGCAGTATTTT. Its protein product is CASSEQGGTDTQYF.

This clone has more than one count but fewer than ten. The chain links TRBV29-1 to TRBJ1-5; 9 nucleotides match TRBD1. The CDR3 spans 15 residues. Germline values: CDR1 SQVTM, CDR2 ANQGSEA. The J segment lost 5 bases and the V segment lost 6 bases, leaving 11 bases of the junction unmatched. CDR3 sequence reads: CSVTEQGAGDQPQHF. CDR3 nucleotides: TGCAGCGTAACGGAACAGGGGGCAGGGGATCAGCCCCAGCATTTT.

The rearrangement joins TRBV14 to TRBJ2-1; a possible D gene is TRBD2 (5 bases). Per germline, CDR1 SGHDN and CDR2 FVKESK. The CDR3 loop spans 15 amino acids. V was trimmed by 5 bases and J by 4 bases, leaving 15 bases between them. The CDR3, as DNA: TGTGCCAGCAGCTCAGAGGGCCTTATTTACAATGAGCAGTTCTTC. The encoded protein is CASSSEGLIYNEQFF.

The chain recombines TRBV21-1 with TRBJ1-6. TRBV21-1 is annotated as a pseudogene. CDR3 length equals 14 residues. CDR3 sequence (DNA): TGTGCCAGCAGCCGGGGGGGCCGAAATTCACCCCTCCACTTT. Translation: CASSRGGRNSPLHF.

The chain couples TRBV7-3 to TRBJ2-1; 14 bases match TRBD2. This CDR3 region has 16 residues. Germline V gives CDR1 SGHTA, CDR2 FQGTGA. The V and J ends lost 2 bases and 8 bases, in that order; junction bases with no gene match: 5. CDR3 DNA sequence: TGTGCCAGCAGCTTACTCGGGACTAGCGGGAGCCATGAGCAGTTCTTC. Protein sequence: CASSLLGTSGSHEQFF.

In nucleotides, the CDR3 is TGTGCCAGCAGCCACCGACTAGCGGAAAAGTACAATGAGCAGTTCTTC. Protein: CASSHRLAEKYNEQFF. The chain carries TRBV14 and TRBJ2-1, with 9 nucleotides matching TRBD2. V lost 3 bases, J lost 4 bases, and 7 bases stayed unmatched. This CDR3 has 16 residues. Germline V lookup: CDR1 SGHDN, CDR2 FVKESK.

The chain has TRBV5-1 and TRBJ2-4; 8 positions agree with TRBD2. CDR1 and CDR2 from the germline V gene are SGHRS and YFSETQ. Trimming cost V 1 base and J 0 bases; bases outside gene matches: 3. This CDR3 is 16 amino acids long. The CDR3 nucleotides are TGCGCCAGCAGCTTGACTAGCGGTTTAGCCAAAAACATTCAGTACTTC. Translation gives CASSLTSGLAKNIQYF.

The V call is TRBV24-1, the J call TRBJ2-3; 11 nucleotides align to TRBD2. V gave up 2 bases and J gave up 0 bases; unmatched junction bases: 6. CDR1 is KGHDR and CDR2 is SFDVKD in the germline V gene. This CDR3 contains 18 residues. The CDR3 sequence: CATSDSGLAVTSTDTQYF. The CDR3 DNA reads as TGTGCCACCAGTGATTCGGGACTAGCGGTAACAAGCACAGATACGCAGTATTTT.

This chain joins TRBV21-1 and TRBJ1-2. TRBV21-1 corresponds to a pseudogene. The CDR3 spans 14 residues. The CDR3 here is CASSKAAFNYGYTF. CDR3 DNA: TGTGCCAGCAGCAAAGCTGCGTTTAACTATGGCTACACCTTC.

This clone was observed a single time. The rearrangement links TRBV6-2 or TRBV6-3 to TRBJ1-2; 9 nucleotides agree with TRBD1. After removal of 4 bases from V and 4 bases from J, the junction contained 7 bases not matched to a gene. CDR3 length: 15 amino acids. Germline V CDR1 and CDR2: MNHEY, SVGEGT. Here the CDR3 DNA reads TGTGCCAGCAGTTGGTCGCCGGGACAGGGCTATGGCTACACCTTC. It specifies CASSWSPGQGYGYTF.

The rearrangement joins TRBV19 to TRBJ1-1; 11 bases map to TRBD1. This CDR3 region has 15 residues. The germline CDR1 and CDR2 sequences are LNHDA and SQIVND (reference sequence). Trimming removed 5 bases from V and 5 bases from J; junction bases left unmatched: 7. CDR3 protein: CASSPDRGRGTEAFF. CDR3 DNA: TGTGCCAGTAGTCCGGACAGGGGGCGAGGTACTGAAGCTTTCTTT.